Sequencing of this T cell receptor (beta chain) was carried out in a study of vaccination effects on CD4 cells after COVID-19. Here immunoSEQ multiplex PCR was the method, and the copy in TCRdb shows in-frame clones only, minus some. The sample carries about 61,000 clones, roughly 76% recorded once. ViraFEST used viral peptide pools to expand antigen-specific CD4+ T cells before sequencing. Having been cultured for less than 13 days, the cells underwent CD4+ T cell isolation. In the vaccine recipients, nucleocapsid antibodies were negative and there was no prior SARS-CoV-2 infection. In culture with 10 IU/ml IL-2 and 9 to 10 ug/ml peptides, PBMC were grown at a few million per well. Turning to this clone: Its specificity is not known.

General study points: Pronounced clonal contraction occurred in clones induced by infection and by vaccine late after vaccination. Just 1 of 255 vaccine-induced clones in healthy recipients was cross-reactive.

Germline trimming cut 5 bases from V and 6 bases from J; bases unmatched to any gene: 9. The CDR3 has 15 residues. Germline V CDR1 and CDR2: LNHDA, SQIVND (reference sequence). The sequencing used CD4+ T cells from PBMCs cultured with HCoV-229E spike peptides, collected before COVID-19 vaccination. The rearrangement links TRBV19 to TRBJ2-4; 8 bases line up with TRBD1. The TCR comes from a human donor who received a COVID-19 vaccine. The CDR3 sequence: CASSPLGQGGNIQYF. The CDR3 DNA is TGTGCCAGTAGTCCGCTTGGACAGGGTGGAAACATTCAGTACTTC.